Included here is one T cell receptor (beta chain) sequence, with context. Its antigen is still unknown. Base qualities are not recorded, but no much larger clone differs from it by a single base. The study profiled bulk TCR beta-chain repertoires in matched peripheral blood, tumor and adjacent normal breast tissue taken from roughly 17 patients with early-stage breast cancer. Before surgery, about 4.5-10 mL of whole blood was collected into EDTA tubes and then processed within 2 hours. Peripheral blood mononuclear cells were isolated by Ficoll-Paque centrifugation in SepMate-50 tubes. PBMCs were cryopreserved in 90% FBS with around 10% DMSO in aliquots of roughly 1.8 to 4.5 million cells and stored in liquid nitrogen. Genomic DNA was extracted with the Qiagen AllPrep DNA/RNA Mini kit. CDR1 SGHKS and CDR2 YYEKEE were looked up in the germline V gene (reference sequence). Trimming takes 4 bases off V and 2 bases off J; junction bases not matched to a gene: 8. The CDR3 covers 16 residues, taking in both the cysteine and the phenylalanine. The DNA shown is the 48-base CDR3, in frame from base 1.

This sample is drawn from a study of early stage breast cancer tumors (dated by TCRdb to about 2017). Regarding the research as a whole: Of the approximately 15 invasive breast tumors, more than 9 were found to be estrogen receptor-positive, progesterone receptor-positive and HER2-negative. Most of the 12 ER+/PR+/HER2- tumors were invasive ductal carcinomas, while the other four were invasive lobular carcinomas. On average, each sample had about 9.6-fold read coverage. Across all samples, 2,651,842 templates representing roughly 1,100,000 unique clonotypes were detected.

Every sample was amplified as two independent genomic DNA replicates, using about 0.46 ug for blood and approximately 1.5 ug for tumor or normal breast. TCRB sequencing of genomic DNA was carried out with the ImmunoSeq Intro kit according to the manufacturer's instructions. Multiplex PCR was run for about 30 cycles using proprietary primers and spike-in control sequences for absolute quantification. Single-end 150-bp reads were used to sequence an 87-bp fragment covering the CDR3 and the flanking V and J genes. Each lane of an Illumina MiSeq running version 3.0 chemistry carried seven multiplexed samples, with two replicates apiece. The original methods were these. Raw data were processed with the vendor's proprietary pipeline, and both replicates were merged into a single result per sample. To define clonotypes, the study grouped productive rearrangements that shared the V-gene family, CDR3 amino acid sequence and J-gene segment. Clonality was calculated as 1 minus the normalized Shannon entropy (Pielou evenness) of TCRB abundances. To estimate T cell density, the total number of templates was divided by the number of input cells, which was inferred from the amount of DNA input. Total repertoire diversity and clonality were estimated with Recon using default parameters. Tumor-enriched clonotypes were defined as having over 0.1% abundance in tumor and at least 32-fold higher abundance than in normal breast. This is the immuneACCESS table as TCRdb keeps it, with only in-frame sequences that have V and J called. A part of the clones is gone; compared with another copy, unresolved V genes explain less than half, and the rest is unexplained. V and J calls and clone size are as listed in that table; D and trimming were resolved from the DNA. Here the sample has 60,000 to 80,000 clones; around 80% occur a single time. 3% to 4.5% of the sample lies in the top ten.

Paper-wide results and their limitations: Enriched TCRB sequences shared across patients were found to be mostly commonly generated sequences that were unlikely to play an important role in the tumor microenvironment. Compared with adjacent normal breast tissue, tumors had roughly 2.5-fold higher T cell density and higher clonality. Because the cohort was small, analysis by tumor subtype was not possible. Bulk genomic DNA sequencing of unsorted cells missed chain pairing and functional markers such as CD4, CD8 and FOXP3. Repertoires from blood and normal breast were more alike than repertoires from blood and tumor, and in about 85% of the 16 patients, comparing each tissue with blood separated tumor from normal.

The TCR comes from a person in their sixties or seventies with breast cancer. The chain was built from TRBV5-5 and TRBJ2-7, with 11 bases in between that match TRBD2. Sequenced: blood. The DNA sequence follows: TGTGCCAGCAGCCCTCGACTAGCGGGGACAACCTACGAGCAGTACTTC. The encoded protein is CASSPRLAGTTYEQYF.